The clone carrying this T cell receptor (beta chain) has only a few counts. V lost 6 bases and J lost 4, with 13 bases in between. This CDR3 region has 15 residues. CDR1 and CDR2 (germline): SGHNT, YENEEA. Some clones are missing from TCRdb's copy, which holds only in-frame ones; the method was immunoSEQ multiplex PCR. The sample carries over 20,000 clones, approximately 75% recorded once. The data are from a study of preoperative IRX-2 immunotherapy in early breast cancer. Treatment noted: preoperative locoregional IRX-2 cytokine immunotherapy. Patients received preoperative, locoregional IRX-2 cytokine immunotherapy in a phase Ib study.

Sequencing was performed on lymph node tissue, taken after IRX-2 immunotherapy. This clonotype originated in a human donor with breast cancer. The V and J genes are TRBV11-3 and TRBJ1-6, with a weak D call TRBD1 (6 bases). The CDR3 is CASSKDRRYNSPLHF. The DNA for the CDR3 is TGTGCCAGCAGTAAAGACAGGAGGTATAATTCACCCCTCCACTTT.